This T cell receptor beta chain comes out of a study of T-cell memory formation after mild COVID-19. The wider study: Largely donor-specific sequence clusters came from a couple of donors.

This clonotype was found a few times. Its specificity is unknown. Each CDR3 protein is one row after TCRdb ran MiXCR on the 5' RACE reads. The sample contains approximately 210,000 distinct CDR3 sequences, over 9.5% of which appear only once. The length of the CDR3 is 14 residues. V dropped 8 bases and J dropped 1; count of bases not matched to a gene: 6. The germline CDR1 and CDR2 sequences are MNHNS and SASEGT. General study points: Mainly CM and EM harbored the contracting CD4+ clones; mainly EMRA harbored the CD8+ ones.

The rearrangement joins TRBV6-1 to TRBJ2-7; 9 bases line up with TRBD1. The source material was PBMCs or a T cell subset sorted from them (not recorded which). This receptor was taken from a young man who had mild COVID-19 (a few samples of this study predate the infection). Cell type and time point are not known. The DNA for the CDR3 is TGTGCCAGCCAAGCCGGGACAGGGTCCTACGAGCAGTACGTC. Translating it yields CASQAGTGSYEQYV.